Each of the 10 T cell receptor beta chains below was sequenced from the same sample in a study of blood T cell repertoires in COVID-19. The repertoire was sequenced with immunoSEQ multiplex PCR; TCRdb's copy has only in-frame clones and lacks some. This table holds around 300,000 clones, around 84% found once. Sequenced input: PBMCs or T cells enriched from blood (not recorded which). Receptor source: a woman in her fifties or sixties who had recovered from COVID-19.

The chain has TRBV27 and TRBJ1-5; tentative D call: TRBD1 (6 bases). The CDR3 covers 15 residues. CDR1 and CDR2 (germline): MNHEY, SMNVEV (reference sequence). Trimming shortened V by 1 base and J by 1 base, and 8 bases separated the two germline ends. The CDR3 spells CASSLWQGSNQPQHF. The CDR3 bases are TGTGCCAGCAGTTTATGGCAGGGGAGCAATCAGCCCCAGCATTTT.

This chain uses TRBV4-2 with TRBJ2-6; the D is unclear. The V and J ends lost 0 bases and 0 bases respectively, with 9 bases between them. CDR1 LGHNA and CDR2 YNFKEQ come from the germline V gene. CDR3 size: 17 residues. The CDR3 DNA sequence: TGTGCCAGCAGCCAAGATTCAGGATTCTCTGGGGCCAACGTCCTGACTTTC. This gives the protein CASSQDSGFSGANVLTF.

This clone has more than one count but fewer than ten. The chain uses TRBV9 and TRBJ2-5, with D tentatively TRBD1 (6 bases). Germline V gives CDR1 SGDLS, CDR2 YYNGEE. The germline V and J ends were trimmed by 3 bases and 3 bases, with 9 bases remaining between them. This CDR3 contains 13 residues. The CDR3 region has the DNA TGTGCCAGCAGCGGGACAGACGAAGAGACCCAGTACTTC. This translates into CASSGTDEETQYF.

This clone has a handful of counts. This CDR3 is CASSPGLAGSAADTQYF. CDR3 nucleotides: TGTGCCAGCAGCCCCGGACTAGCGGGATCAGCAGCAGATACGCAGTATTTT. J is TRBJ2-3 and V is TRBV9; TRBD2 matches at 12 bases. Germline assignment: CDR1 SGDLS and CDR2 YYNGEE. This CDR3 spans 17 amino acids. With V trimmed by 4 bases and J by 4 bases, 10 bases remained unmatched.

The chain employs TRBV9 and TRBJ2-3; 7 nucleotides agree with TRBD2. The V gene end was trimmed by 3 bases and the J gene end by 0 bases; junction bases not matched to a gene: 4. CDR3 size: 15 residues. CDR1 and CDR2 from the germline V gene are SGDLS and YYNGEE. This chain's CDR3 is CASSASGDSTDTQYF. The CDR3 DNA is TGTGCCAGCAGCGCTAGCGGAGATAGCACAGATACGCAGTATTTT.

The rearrangement links TRBV7-2 to TRBJ2-7, with 9 bases matching TRBD1. V shed 0 bases and J 6 bases; nucleotides not matched to a gene: 12. CDR3 length: 17 residues. Germline loops: CDR1 SGHTA, CDR2 FQGNSA. The CDR3 reads CASSLAPPGTGNGEQYF. Written as DNA, the CDR3 is TGTGCCAGCAGCTTAGCACCCCCCGGGACAGGGAATGGCGAGCAGTACTTC.

The V call is TRBV5-4, the J call TRBJ2-7; no definite D call. Trimming took 0 bases from V and 7 from J, leaving 11 bases between them. This CDR3 spans 13 amino acids. The germline V gene has CDR1 SGHNT and CDR2 YYREEE (reference sequence). The CDR3 nucleotides are TGTGCCAGCAGCTTGGAATTGTCCCCGGAGCAGTACTTC. This gives the protein CASSLELSPEQYF.

The rearrangement joins TRBV11-2 to TRBJ2-7; 12 nucleotides align to TRBD2. Germline assignment: CDR1 SGHAT and CDR2 FQNNGV. There are 19 residues in the CDR3. J lost 6 bases, V lost 5 bases, and 20 bases had no gene match. The DNA for the CDR3 is TGTGCCAGCAGCCCCACCCCCCTTGGACTAGCGGGAATGGCAAGCGAGCAGTACTTC. Its protein product is CASSPTPLGLAGMASEQYF.

The J gene is TRBJ1-2, the V gene TRBV5-4; 9 bases line up with TRBD1. The CDR3 totals 16 residues. CDR1 and CDR2 (germline): SGHNT, YYREEE (reference sequence). V lost 2 bases to trimming and J lost 2 bases; unmatched junction nucleotides: 7. CDR3 nucleotides: TGTGCCAGCAGCTTCCTTCAAGGGACAGGGAACTATGGCTACACCTTC. Its translation: CASSFLQGTGNYGYTF.

The chain has TRBV27 and TRBJ1-5; no firm D call. CDR1 MNHEY and CDR2 SMNVEV come from the germline V gene (reference sequence). Trimming took 5 bases from V and 0 from J, leaving 8 bases between them. There are 14 residues in the CDR3. CDR3 DNA: TGTGCCAGCAGTCCAACAGATAGCAATCAGCCCCAGCATTTT. Protein: CASSPTDSNQPQHF.